This T cell receptor (beta chain) was retrieved from a study of cytomegalovirus exposure and HLA in healthy donors. In its sample, this clone was seen once. The CDR3 length is 15 residues. The ends lost 6 bases at V and 3 bases at J; junction bases unmatched: 9. The germline V gene has CDR1 MNHNY and CDR2 SVGAGI (reference sequence). The PCR used 60 Vbeta and 13 Jbeta primers. Assay: immunoSEQ multiplex PCR; the TCRdb copy retains only in-frame clones and omits some. The sample includes approximately 100,000 clones, around four fifths seen only once; the top ten take around 7.7%. The material sequenced was PBMCs. This TCR was recovered from a woman aged 45-60 years in good health and CMV-seropositive. V is TRBV6-6 and J is TRBJ2-5, with 8 bases fitting TRBD2. The CDR3 sequence: CASRSGGAVKETQYF. The CDR3 nucleotides read TGTGCCAGCAGGTCCGGGGGGGCCGTGAAAGAGACCCAGTACTTC.